The subject of this entry is one T cell receptor (beta chain). An end of the junction differs from the germline gene, which may be a read error. The data stem from a study of cytomegalovirus exposure and HLA in healthy donors. Study in general: One earlier analysis, a look at 180 million or so T cells, found approximately 120 million unique TCR beta sequences.

Primers: 60 Vbeta forward and 13 Jbeta reverse. The table came from immunoSEQ multiplex PCR; TCRdb's copy has only in-frame clones and leaves some out. The table records around 100,000 clones, 74% of them present only once. The germline CDR1 and CDR2 sequences are SEHNR and FQNEAQ (reference sequence). The CDR3 spans 14 residues. The V call is TRBV7-9, the J call TRBJ2-7; 7 bases map to TRBD2. The TCR was taken from a man aged 50 or older in good health and CMV-seropositive. Sample: PBMCs. The CDR3 region is CSSSRASGPYEQYF. CDR3 in DNA: TGTTCCAGCAGCCGAGCTAGCGGACCCTACGAGCAGTACTTC.